This TCR beta chain was captured in a study of cytomegalovirus exposure and HLA in healthy donors. Measured with immunoSEQ multiplex PCR; TCRdb has only the in-frame clones, and not every one. The table shows fewer than 55,000 clones, with about 90% occurring only once. The CDR3 is 13 amino acids. Germline CDR1 reads WNHNN; CDR2 reads SYGVQD (reference sequence). Between the trimmed V and J ends, which lost 8 bases and 7 bases, there was a span of 17 bases. This clone is medium-sized by share. The J gene is TRBJ1-1, the V gene TRBV10-1, with a possible D match to TRBD1 (6 bases). The source of this sequence is a man aged 18 to 29 in good health and CMV-seronegative. The sample taken for sequencing was PBMCs. The CDR3 region is CASVATQGDEAFF. DNA of the CDR3: TGCGCCAGCGTCGCGACACAGGGCGATGAAGCTTTCTTT.